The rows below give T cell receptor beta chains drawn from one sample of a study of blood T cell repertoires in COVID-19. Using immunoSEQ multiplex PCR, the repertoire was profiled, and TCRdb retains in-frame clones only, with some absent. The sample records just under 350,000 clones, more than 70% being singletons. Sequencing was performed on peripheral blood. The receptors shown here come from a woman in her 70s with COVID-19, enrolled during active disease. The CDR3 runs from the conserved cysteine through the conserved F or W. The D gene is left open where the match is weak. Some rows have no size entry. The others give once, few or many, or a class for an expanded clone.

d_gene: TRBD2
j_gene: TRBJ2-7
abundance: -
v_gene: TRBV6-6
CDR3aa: CASRWSGGREGEQYF
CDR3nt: TGTGCCAGCAGGTGGAGCGGGGGGCGAGAGGGCGAGCAGTACTTC

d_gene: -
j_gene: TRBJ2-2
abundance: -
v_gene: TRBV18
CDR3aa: CASSQEDTGELFF
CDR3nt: TGTGCCAGCTCTCAAGAGGACACCGGGGAGCTGTTTTTT

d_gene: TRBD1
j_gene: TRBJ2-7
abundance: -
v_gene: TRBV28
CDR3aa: CASSGRGTGLEQYF
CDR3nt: TGTGCCAGCAGTGGACGGGGGACAGGGCTCGAGCAGTACTTC

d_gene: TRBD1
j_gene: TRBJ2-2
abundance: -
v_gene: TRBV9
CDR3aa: CASSVGRQGKTGELFF
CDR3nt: TGTGCCAGCAGCGTAGGAAGACAGGGTAAAACCGGGGAGCTGTTTTTT

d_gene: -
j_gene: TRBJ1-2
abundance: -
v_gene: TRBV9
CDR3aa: CASTGSNYGYTF
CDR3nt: TGTGCCAGCACGGGGAGCAACTATGGCTACACCTTC

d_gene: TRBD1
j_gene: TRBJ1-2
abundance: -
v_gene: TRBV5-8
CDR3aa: CASSSRGQGDIYGYTF
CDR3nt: TGTGCCAGCAGCTCCCGAGGACAGGGGGATATCTATGGCTACACCTTC

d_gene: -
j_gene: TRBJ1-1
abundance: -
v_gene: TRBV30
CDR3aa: CAWSEDSRTEAFF
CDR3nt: TGTGCCTGGAGTGAGGACTCCAGGACTGAAGCTTTCTTT

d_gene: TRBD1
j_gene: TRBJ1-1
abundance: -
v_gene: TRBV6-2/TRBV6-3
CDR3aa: CASSWTGGSLFGAFF
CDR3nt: TGTGCCAGCAGTTGGACAGGGGGTTCCCTTTTCGGAGCTTTCTTT

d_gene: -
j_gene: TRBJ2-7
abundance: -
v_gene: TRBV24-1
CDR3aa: CATKSYEQYF
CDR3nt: TGTGCCACCAAGAGTTACGAGCAGTACTTC

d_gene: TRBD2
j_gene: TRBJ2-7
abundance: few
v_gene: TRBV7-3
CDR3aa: CASSPSGLSSYEQYF
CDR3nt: TGTGCCAGCAGCCCTAGCGGGCTTTCGTCCTACGAGCAGTACTTC

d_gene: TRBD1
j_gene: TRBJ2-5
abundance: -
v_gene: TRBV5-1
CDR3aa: CASSLQGAPETQYF
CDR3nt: TGCGCCAGCAGCTTACAGGGGGCGCCGGAGACCCAGTACTTC

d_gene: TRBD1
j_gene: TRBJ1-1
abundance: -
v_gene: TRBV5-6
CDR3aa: CASGTGGTEAFF
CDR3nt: TGTGCCAGCGGGACAGGGGGGACTGAAGCTTTCTTT

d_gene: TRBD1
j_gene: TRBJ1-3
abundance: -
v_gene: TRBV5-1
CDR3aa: CASSLTPTGSGNTIYF
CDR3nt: TGCGCCAGCAGCTTAACCCCGACAGGGTCTGGAAACACCATATATTTT

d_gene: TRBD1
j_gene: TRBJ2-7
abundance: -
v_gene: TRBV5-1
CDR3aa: CASSLLGQSYEQYF
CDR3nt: TGCGCCAGCAGCTTGTTGGGACAGTCCTACGAGCAGTACTTC

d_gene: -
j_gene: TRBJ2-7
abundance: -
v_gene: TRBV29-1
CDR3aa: CSGGSQGGYEQYF
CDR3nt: TGCAGCGGGGGCAGCCAGGGGGGATACGAGCAGTACTTC

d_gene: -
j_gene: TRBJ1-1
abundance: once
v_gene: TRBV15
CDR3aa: CATSRVGGPGEAFF
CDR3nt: TGTGCCACCAGCAGAGTGGGGGGGCCTGGTGAAGCTTTCTTT

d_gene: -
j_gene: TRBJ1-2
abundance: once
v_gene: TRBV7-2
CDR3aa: CASSPNRQTYGYTF
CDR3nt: TGTGCCAGCAGCCCCAACAGACAGACCTATGGCTACACCTTC

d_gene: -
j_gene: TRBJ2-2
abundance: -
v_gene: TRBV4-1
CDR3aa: CASSQPRSTGELFF
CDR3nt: TGCGCCAGCAGCCAACCCCGGTCCACCGGGGAGCTGTTTTTT

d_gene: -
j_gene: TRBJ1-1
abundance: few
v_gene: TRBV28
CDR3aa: CASSLGGGNTEAFF
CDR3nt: TGTGCCAGCAGTTTAGGGGGAGGGAACACTGAAGCTTTCTTT

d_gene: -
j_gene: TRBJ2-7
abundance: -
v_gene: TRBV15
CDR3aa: CATKAAGLKEQYF
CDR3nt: TGTGCCACCAAAGCGGCGGGTTTAAAGGAGCAGTACTTC